The 23 T cell receptor beta chains below all came from one sample that was sequenced in a study of T cells in women clearing cervical HPV infection (dated by TCRdb to between 2017 and 2018). The method behind the library was the immunoSEQ multiplex PCR assay. TCRdb retrieved this table from immuneACCESS and kept in-frame rearrangements only. Not all clones are present; in checked studies, unresolved V genes account for under half, and no reason is known for the remainder. The sample's clone listing holds some 41,000 clones. The top ten clonotypes cover 5.8% of the sample. Sequencing was done on a sample of blood buffy coat. The receptors shown here come from a woman aged 18 to 75 with a cervical HPV16 infection that either progressed to CIN3+ or cleared (not recorded which).

Comments on this clone: Read sequence stops 3 residues before the CDR3 end, and the germline J gene provides the missing end. The same CDR3 arises from other DNA sequences in this sample as well. This chain joins TRBV29-1 and TRBJ1-2; 7 positions agree with TRBD1. The CDR3 runs to 15 residues. CDR1 and CDR2 (germline): SQVTM, ANQGSEA. After removal of 4 bases from V and 5 bases from J, the junction contained 13 bases not matched to a gene. The CDR3 sequence is CSVVTGALGQYGYTF. Incomplete CDR3 DNA: TGCAGCGTTGTAACAGGGGCCCTGGGGCAATATGGC.

In regard to this clone: Read data end 3 residues before the CDR3 end; the end is taken from the germline J gene. The chain is built from TRBV2 and TRBJ1-1; the match to TRBD1 covers 9 bases. V was pared by 0 bases and J by 5 bases, with 13 bases of the junction left unmatched. The CDR3 totals 18 residues. Germline CDR1 reads SNHLY; CDR2 reads FYNNEI. The part of the CDR3 DNA that was read is TGTGCCAGCAGTGAAGCTAGACAATCACAGGGGGCAGGAACTGAA. It codes for CASSEARQSQGAGTE. The whole CDR3 protein reads CASSEARQSQGAGTEAFF. Drawing the rest from reference TRBV2 and TRBJ1-1, the complete variable domain is EPEVTQTPSHQVTQMGQEVILRCVPISNHLYFYWYRQILGQKVEFLVSFYNNEISEKSEIFDDQFSVERPDGSNFTLKIRSTKLEDSAMYFCASSEARQSQGAGTEAFFGQGTRLTVV.

For this clone: The DNA ends 3 residues before the CDR3 does, and the rest of the CDR3 is filled in from the germline J gene. The chain links TRBV12-3 or TRBV12-4 to TRBJ2-1, with 9 nucleotides matching TRBD2. This CDR3 contains 14 residues. Trimming at V came to 8 bases and at J to 7 bases, leaving 9 bases not matched to a gene. The CDR3 bases that were read are TGTGCCAGCGCCGGGACTAGCCTCGCAAATGAG. Protein sequence: CASAGTSLANE. In full, the CDR3 reads CASAGTSLANEQFF.

On this clone: The CDR3 extends 3 residues past the end of the read, so its final part is completed from the germline J gene. The V gene is TRBV7-9, the J gene TRBJ1-6, with 8 bases matching TRBD1. V gave up 5 bases and J gave up 10 bases; unmatched junction bases: 7. Germline lookup yields CDR1 SEHNR and CDR2 FQNEAQ (reference sequence). The CDR3 consists of 14 residues. The CDR3 sequence is CASSLQGDGSPLHF. The DNA read from the CDR3 is TGTGCCAGCAGCCTACAGGGGGACGGGTCACCC.

Notes on this clone: The read falls 3 residues short of the CDR3 end, and the missing part is taken from the germline J gene. The genes are TRBV27 and TRBJ2-2, with D tentatively TRBD1 (6 bases). The V and J ends lost 10 bases and 0 bases respectively, with 9 bases between them. CDR1 and CDR2 from the germline V gene are MNHEY and SMNVEV (reference sequence). This CDR3 is 13 amino acids long. The CDR3 protein is CATGTPNTGELFF. The covered CDR3 bases are TGTGCCACCGGGACACCGAACACCGGGGAG.

Details on this clone: The read ends 3 residues before the CDR3 terminus; that terminus is restored from the germline J gene. The V call is TRBV7-2, the J call TRBJ1-2; TRBD1 matches 9 bases. CDR1 is SGHTA, CDR2 FQGNSA, per germline. V was pared by 3 bases and J by 2 bases, with 4 bases of the junction left unmatched. The CDR3 spans 15 residues. The CDR3 bases that were read are TGTGCCAGCAGCTTGGGACAGGGCCACAACTATGGC. It encodes CASSLGQGHNYG. The whole CDR3 reads CASSLGQGHNYGYTF.

With respect to this clone: The sequenced fragment ends 3 residues before the CDR3 boundary, so the rest is inferred from the germline J gene. V gene TRBV7-2 combines with J gene TRBJ2-2; possible D gene TRBD2, 6 bases. The CDR3 is made up of 15 amino acids. V lost 5 bases and J lost 4, with 14 bases in between. Germline V gene sequence: CDR1 SGHTA, CDR2 FQGNSA. CDR3 bases read: TGTGCCAGCAGCCCGGACTACTCGAGCACCGGGGAG. As protein: CASSPDYSSTGE. The CDR3 reads in full as CASSPDYSSTGELFF.

The CDR3: CASSPTGVRQPQHF. The covered CDR3 bases are TGTGCCAGCAGCCCGACAGGAGTTAGGCAGCCC. The chain has TRBV28 and TRBJ1-5; possible D gene TRBD1, 6 bases. The read halts 3 residues ahead of the CDR3 end, with the missing end drawn from the germline J gene. The CDR3 is 14 residues long. Germline assignment: CDR1 MDHEN and CDR2 SYDVKM. Trimming pared 6 bases from V and 7 bases from J, leaving 16 bases between.

To note about this clone: Coverage ceases 3 residues before the CDR3 finishes, and the germline J gene fills in the end. The rearrangement joins TRBV19 to TRBJ1-2; no clear D gene. The germline CDR1 and CDR2 sequences are LNHDA and SQIVND (reference sequence). CDR3 length equals 14 residues. The DNA read from the CDR3 is TGTGCCAGTAGTATCGGACTAGCTTCCTACGAC. Its translation is CASSIGLASYD. The CDR3 in its entirety is CASSIGLASYDYTF. The whole variable domain, remainder taken from reference TRBV19 and TRBJ1-2, is DGGITQSPKYLFRKEGQNVTLSCEQNLNHDAMYWYRQDPGQGLRLIYYSQIVNDFQKGDIAEGYSVSREKKESFPLTVTSAQKNPTAFYLCASSIGLASYDYTFGSGTRLTVV.

With respect to this clone: The read falls 3 residues short of the CDR3 end, and the missing part is taken from the germline J gene. This sequence joins TRBV30 and TRBJ1-2, with D uncertain. Germline loops: CDR1 GTSNPN, CDR2 SVGIG (reference sequence). Trimming left V 0 bases short and J 5 bases short, with 4 bases between. The CDR3 contains 11 residues. CDR3 DNA, as far as it was read: TGTGCCTGGAGTGTAGGGTATGGC. It specifies CAWSVGYG. The complete CDR3 sequence is CAWSVGYGYTF.

Remarks on this clone: The read is 3 residues too short to cover the CDR3 end, so that end is filled in from the germline J gene. The J gene is TRBJ2-2, the V gene TRBV9, with 8 bases that match TRBD2. The CDR3 loop spans 16 amino acids. V gave up 0 bases and J gave up 6 bases; unmatched junction bases: 7. Germline-derived CDR1 and CDR2 are SGDLS and YYNGEE. The CDR3 reads CASSVEVAGSPGELFF. CDR3 DNA, as far as it was read: TGTGCCAGCAGCGTAGAGGTAGCGGGAAGCCCCGGGGAG.

Turning to this clone: The germline gene is not matched at one end of the junction; a read error may be the cause. The read halts 3 residues ahead of the CDR3 end, with the missing end drawn from the germline J gene. The chain combines TRBV28 with TRBJ2-7; D is possibly TRBD2 (7 bases). The CDR3 runs 16 residues. Germline V gene sequence: CDR1 MDHEN, CDR2 SYDVKM. CDR3 protein: CANSLGGAGSSYEQYF. The DNA read from the CDR3 is TGTGCCAACAGTTTAGGGGGGGCAGGCTCCTCCTACGAG.

About this clone itself: The read is 3 residues too short to cover the CDR3 end, so that end is filled in from the germline J gene. This chain uses TRBV5-4 with TRBJ2-1, with 7 bases that match TRBD2. With V trimmed by 1 base and J by 6 bases, 7 bases remained unmatched. CDR1 and CDR2 from the germline V gene are SGHNT and YYREEE (reference sequence). The CDR3 has 15 amino acids. The CDR3 sequence is CASSLYAGDPNEQFF. Incomplete CDR3 DNA: TGTGCCAGCAGCTTGTATGCGGGAGACCCCAATGAG.

With respect to this clone: The CDR3 is cut off 3 residues early in the read; its end comes from the germline J gene. V is TRBV7-2 and J is TRBJ1-5, with 8 bases that match TRBD1. CDR1 and CDR2 (germline): SGHTA, FQGNSA. Germline trimming cut 4 bases from V and 6 bases from J; bases unmatched to any gene: 8. CDR3 size: 15 residues. Partial CDR3 DNA: TGTGCCAGCAGCTCGACAGGGGCCCTCCCTCAGCCC. This codes for CASSSTGALPQP. The whole CDR3 region reads CASSSTGALPQPQHF. Variable domain in full (rest from reference TRBV7-2 and TRBJ1-5): GAGVSQSPSNKVTEKGKDVELRCDPISGHTALYWYRQSLGQGLEFLIYFQGNSAPDKSGLPSDRFSAERTGGSVSTLTIQRTQQEDSAVYLCASSSTGALPQPQHFGDGTRLSIL.

Regarding this clone: The read gets to within 3 residues of the CDR3 end, and the germline J gene fills in the rest. The V and J genes are TRBV2 and TRBJ1-2; 11 nucleotides agree with TRBD1. Germline loops: CDR1 SNHLY, CDR2 FYNNEI. The CDR3 has 14 residues. CDR3 DNA, as far as it was read: TGTGCCAGCAGTGAAGGGACAGGGGGCTACGAC. The encoded protein is CASSEGTGGYD. The whole CDR3 reads CASSEGTGGYDYTF.

Turning to this clone: Coverage ceases 3 residues before the CDR3 finishes, and the germline J gene fills in the end. The chain is built from TRBV30 and TRBJ2-2; 11 nucleotides line up with TRBD2. The germline CDR1 and CDR2 sequences are GTSNPN and SVGIG (reference sequence). Trimming at V came to 2 bases and at J to 5 bases, leaving 4 bases not matched to a gene. This CDR3 region has 15 residues. CDR3 in amino acids: CAWSTGLAVTGELFF. The part of the CDR3 DNA that was read is TGTGCCTGGAGTACGGGACTAGCGGTTACCGGGGAG.

Notes on this clone: The read gets to within 3 residues of the CDR3 end, and the germline J gene fills in the rest. V and J are TRBV29-1 and TRBJ2-1; 10 nucleotides align to TRBD1. Trimming took 4 bases from V and 6 from J; bases not matched to a gene: 6. CDR1 is SQVTM, CDR2 ANQGSEA, per germline. The CDR3 totals 14 residues. This CDR3 reads CSVVGTGAPNEQFF. The DNA read from the CDR3 is TGCAGCGTTGTTGGGACAGGGGCCCCCAATGAG.

On this clone itself: The read falls 3 residues short of the CDR3 end, and the missing part is taken from the germline J gene. The genes are TRBV9 and TRBJ2-3, with 8 nucleotides matching TRBD2. This CDR3 comprises 16 residues. Germline assignment: CDR1 SGDLS and CDR2 YYNGEE. J lost 2 bases, V lost 3 bases, and 8 bases had no gene match. The covered CDR3 bases are TGTGCCAGCAGCGACGGGACTAGGGGATCCACAGATACG. Amino acids: CASSDGTRGSTDT. The whole CDR3 sequence reads CASSDGTRGSTDTQYF.

As regards this clone: The read terminates 3 residues ahead of where the CDR3 ends, so the germline J gene completes it. This chain links TRBV18 with TRBJ2-2, with 12 bases fitting TRBD1. The CDR3 covers 18 residues. Per germline, CDR1 KGHSH and CDR2 LQKENI. CDR3 DNA, as far as it was read: TGTGCCAGCTCACCCGACCTGGGACAGGGGGCAACTAATGAAAAG. Protein sequence: CASSPDLGQGATNEK. The whole CDR3 region reads CASSPDLGQGATNEKLFF. The full variable domain, its missing parts supplied by reference TRBV18 and TRBJ2-2, is NAGVMQNPRHLVRRRGQEARLRCSPMKGHSHVYWYRQLPEEGLKFMVYLQKENIIDESGMPKERFSAEFPKEGPSILRIQQVVRGDSAAYFCASSPDLGQGATNEKLFFGEGSRLTVL.

Regarding this clone: The read ends 3 residues shy of where the CDR3 ends; the end is completed using the germline J gene. This chain links TRBV7-3 with TRBJ2-1, with 9 bases lining up with TRBD1. CDR3 length: 15 amino acids. CDR1 and CDR2 (germline): SGHTA, FQGTGA. The trim removed 1 base at V and 6 bases at J, leaving 4 bases unmatched. CDR3 DNA, as far as it was read: TGTGCCAGCAGCTTAAACAGGGGGCAGTTCAATGAG. Translation: CASSLNRGQFNE. In full, the CDR3 reads CASSLNRGQFNEQFF.

Comment on this clone: The read gets to within 3 residues of the CDR3 end, and the germline J gene fills in the rest. The chain employs TRBV7-9 and TRBJ2-4; 7 positions match TRBD2. The CDR3 length is 15 residues. Germline-derived CDR1 and CDR2 are SEHNR and FQNEAQ (reference sequence). The junction had 3 bases not matched to a gene; V was cut back by 3 bases and J by 1 base. CDR3 loop: CASSFHGGAKNIQYF. CDR3 DNA (partial): TGTGCCAGCAGCTTCCACGGGGGGGCCAAAAACATT.

CDR3 sequence reads: CASSLPSGSHEQFF. CDR3 bases read: TGTGCCAGCAGTTTACCTAGCGGGAGCCATGAG. This rearrangement joins TRBV28 to TRBJ2-1, with 10 bases identical to TRBD2. The CDR3 is cut off 3 residues early in the read; its end comes from the germline J gene. The V gene's germline CDR1 is MDHEN and CDR2 SYDVKM. The CDR3 has 14 residues. V shed 2 bases, J shed 8 bases, and the junction held 3 bases outside the gene matches.

Turning to this clone: The read terminates 3 residues ahead of where the CDR3 ends, so the germline J gene completes it. The chain couples TRBV27 to TRBJ1-1; 11 bases align to TRBD1. The germline gives CDR1 MNHEY, CDR2 SMNVEV (reference sequence). V was clipped by 4 bases and J by 4 bases; unmatched bases: 8. CDR3 length: 16 amino acids. CDR3 DNA, as far as it was read: TGTGCCAGCAGTTCTCCATCGGGACAGGGGGGCACTGAA. Its translation is CASSSPSGQGGTE. The CDR3 as a whole reads CASSSPSGQGGTEAFF.